The 9 T cell receptor beta chains below were found in one sample sequenced in a study of T cell repertoires in cytomegalovirus infection. TCRdb recomputed calls from the reads with MiXCR, one row per CDR3 protein. The data hold under 350,000 distinct CDR3 sequences, with 9.6% observed a single time. Specimen: PBMCs. The receptors originated from a human donor in good health (CMV status not recorded). Some clones in this sample may be carry-over from other donors' samples.

This clonotype has ten or more counts. One end of the junction varies from germline; a read error may be responsible. The chain recombines TRBV20-1 with TRBJ2-5; 11 nucleotides align to TRBD2. This CDR3 has 15 residues. Germline CDR1 and CDR2: DFQATT and SNEGSKA (reference sequence). CDR3 amino acids: CSASIGSGGEETQYF. The CDR3 DNA reads as TGCAGCGCTAGTATCGGTAGCGGGGGGGAGGAGACCCAGTACTTC.

This clonotype was observed a few times. This chain joins TRBV5-1 and TRBJ2-2; possibly TRBD2 for D (5 bases). The CDR3 runs 14 residues. In germline, CDR1 is SGHRS, CDR2 YFSETQ. Trimming left V 4 bases short and J 5 bases short, with 12 bases between. The DNA for the CDR3 is TGCGCCAGCAGCCTCGGAGGCCCGACCGGGGAGCTGTTTTTT. It specifies CASSLGGPTGELFF.

This clonotype was seen ten or more times. The V gene is TRBV28, the J gene TRBJ1-2; maybe TRBD1 (5 bases). The CDR3 is 13 residues long. CDR1 is MDHEN, CDR2 SYDVKM, per germline. Trimming took 7 bases from V and 8 from J, leaving 17 bases between them. CDR3 nucleotides: TGTGCCAGCACGATTTGGGGACCCAGCGGCTACACCTTC. Translated: CASTIWGPSGYTF.

This clonotype has at least ten counts. The chain uses TRBV2 and TRBJ1-2; TRBD1 matches 8 bases. The length of the CDR3 is 16 residues. Germline V gene sequence: CDR1 SNHLY, CDR2 FYNNEI. Unmatched junction bases numbered 11, after V lost 3 bases and J lost 5 bases. CDR3 in DNA: TGTGCCAGCAGTGACCGGGCGAGACAGGGGAGTTATGGCTACACCTTC. It yields the protein CASSDRARQGSYGYTF.

There are a few counts of this clonotype. The chain uses TRBV12-3 or TRBV12-4 and TRBJ2-5; 9 positions agree with TRBD1. After removal of 5 bases from V and 5 bases from J, the junction contained 12 bases not matched to a gene. CDR3 size: 16 residues. In DNA form, the CDR3 reads TGTGCCAGCAGTCTTTACAGGGGGCAAGTGCCGGAGACCCAGTACTTC. Protein sequence: CASSLYRGQVPETQYF.

This clonotype appeared many times. This rearrangement joins TRBV20-1 to TRBJ1-6, with D unclear. V shed 3 bases and J shed 4 bases, with 7 bases lying between them. Germline CDR1 DFQATT, CDR2 SNEGSKA (reference sequence). The CDR3 covers 13 residues. CDR3 sequence: CSASDGYNSPLHF. In DNA form, the CDR3 reads TGCAGTGCTAGCGACGGATATAATTCACCCCTCCACTTT.

V gene TRBV7-2 combines with J gene TRBJ1-1; no definite D call. This CDR3 is 15 amino acids long. The germline gives CDR1 SGHTA, CDR2 FQGNSA. Trimming left V 5 bases short and J 0 bases short, with 13 bases between. In DNA form, the CDR3 reads TGTGCCAGCAGCCCGAGGACGGGGATGAACACTGAAGCTTTCTTT. Its protein is CASSPRTGMNTEAFF. Supplemented by reference TRBV7-2 and TRBJ1-1, the full variable domain reads GAGVSQSPSNKVTEKGKDVELRCDPISGHTALYWYRQSLGQGLEFLIYFQGNSAPDKSGLPSDRFSAERTGGSVSTLTIQRTQQEDSAVYLCASSPRTGMNTEAFFGQGTRLTVV.

This clonotype appeared many times. The rearrangement uses TRBV2 and TRBJ2-1; D gene unclear. CDR3 size: 12 residues. Trimming stripped 6 bases from V and 6 bases from J, with 9 bases between. CDR1 and CDR2 (germline): SNHLY, FYNNEI. DNA for the CDR3: TGTGCCAGCAGATCACTCGGCAATGAGCAGTTCTTC. Amino acid sequence: CASRSLGNEQFF.

This clonotype was seen ten or more times. V gene TRBV12-3 or TRBV12-4 combines with J gene TRBJ2-2; D remains unclear. The CDR3 spans 17 residues. The V and J ends lost 6 bases and 1 base respectively, with 18 bases between them. CDR3 DNA: TGTGCCAGCAGCTCCCGACAAGGCCTAGGGAACACCGGGGAGCTGTTTTTT. It translates to CASSSRQGLGNTGELFF.